A selection of T cell receptor beta chains follows, all from one sample in a study of cytomegalovirus exposure and HLA in healthy donors. The repertoire was sequenced with immunoSEQ multiplex PCR; TCRdb's copy has only in-frame clones and lacks some. This table holds 100,000 to 120,000 clones, 78% found once. The sequenced material came from PBMCs. Every receptor here comes from a male donor in good health and CMV-seronegative. Both conserved end residues are part of each CDR3. The D gene is left open where the match is weak. Clone size is given for some rows only: seen once, a few or many times, or a class if the clone is expanded.

CASSYSSALNNEQFF	TGTGCCAGCAGTTACTCTTCAGCGCTTAACAATGAGCAGTTCTTC	once	TRBV6-5	NA	TRBJ2-1
CASSQTPTGGGEQYF	TGTGCCAGCAGCCAAACACCAACAGGGGGCGGCGAGCAGTACTTC	NA	TRBV28	TRBD1	TRBJ2-7
CASSPSGTGAYEQYF	TGTGCCAGCAGCCCTTCCGGGACAGGGGCCTACGAGCAGTACTTC	NA	TRBV27	TRBD1	TRBJ2-7
CASRGQGVVTEAFF	TGTGCCAGCAGGGGACAGGGGGTGGTCACTGAAGCTTTCTTT	many	TRBV2	TRBD1	TRBJ1-1
CASSPPTSGREQFF	TGTGCCAGCTCACCACCGACTAGCGGGAGGGAGCAGTTCTTC	NA	TRBV18	TRBD2	TRBJ2-1
CARHRDNLYEQYF	TGTGCCAGACACCGGGACAACCTCTACGAGCAGTACTTC	NA	TRBV6-1	NA	TRBJ2-7
CASSFWAGGQETQYF	TGTGCCAGCAGCTTTTGGGCAGGGGGCCAAGAGACCCAGTACTTC	NA	TRBV4-2	TRBD1	TRBJ2-5
CSARAGGKNEKLFF	TGCAGCGCCAGGGCGGGAGGGAAGAATGAAAAACTGTTTTTT	NA	TRBV29-1	NA	TRBJ1-4
CASSQASGGLGNTIYF	TGTGCCAGCAGCCAAGCGTCCGGGGGGCTGGGAAACACCATATATTTT	NA	TRBV14	NA	TRBJ1-3
CASSPSGLISNEQFF	TGTGCCAGCAGCCCCTCGGGACTAATAAGCAATGAGCAGTTCTTC	NA	TRBV5-4	TRBD2	TRBJ2-1
CASSRESGYTF	TGTGCTAGCAGTCGGGAGTCCGGCTACACCTTC	NA	TRBV2	NA	TRBJ1-2
CASSPEIARSGELFF	TGTGCCAGCTCACCAGAGATAGCGCGATCCGGGGAGCTGTTTTTT	NA	TRBV18	NA	TRBJ2-2
CASSAGLAGVGNEQFF	TGTGCCAGCAGTGCGGGACTAGCGGGAGTTGGCAATGAGCAGTTCTTC	NA	TRBV27	TRBD2	TRBJ2-1
CASSYKGEGEQFF	TGTGCCAGCAGTTACAAGGGGGAGGGTGAGCAGTTCTTC	once	TRBV6-5	NA	TRBJ2-1
CASSPGSYEQYF	TGTGCCAGCAGCCCGGGCTCCTACGAGCAGTACTTC	NA	TRBV5-5	NA	TRBJ2-7
CAISVGSKGHWGYTF	TGTGCCATCAGTGTGGGTAGTAAGGGACATTGGGGCTACACCTTC	NA	TRBV10-3	NA	TRBJ1-2
CASSLLAPRPQHF	TGTGCCAGCAGTTTATTGGCCCCCAGGCCCCAGCATTTT	NA	TRBV28	NA	TRBJ1-5
CASSRGTEHNSPLHF	TGTGCCAGTAGCCGTGGGACAGAGCATAATTCACCCCTCCACTTT	NA	TRBV19	TRBD1	TRBJ1-6